This T cell receptor (beta chain) was profiled in a study of CD8+ T cells in alopecia areata. Study-level background: Treated patients received severity scores based on the percentage of scalp area affected. Study-wide findings and caveats: Expanded CD8+ clones among the top 100, as well as scalp clonality, were significantly decreased by tofacitinib. Compared with normal scalp, lesional scalp had higher clonality and more expanded CD8+ clones. There were many expanded lesional clones persisting in scalp and blood during tofacitinib.

Treatment reported: oral pan-JAK inhibitor, 5-10 mg twice daily. V lost 4 bases to trimming and J lost 5 bases, with 8 bases between them. This CDR3 spans 13 amino acids. Germline CDR1 and CDR2: SGHTA and FQGTGA. RNA, once extracted, was reverse transcribed into cDNA for use as the sequencing template. Data came from immunoSEQ multiplex PCR; TCRdb stores just in-frame clones and leaves some out. The sample has 150,000 to 200,000 clones; 60% to 75% are singletons. This clone was counted many times. No antigen is known for it. This sequence was found in a human donor with alopecia areata. The input for sequencing was CD4+ T cells sorted from blood, taken at week 24, from a patient treated with tofacitinib. The gene calls are TRBV7-3 and TRBJ2-2; D is unresolved. The CDR3 reads CASSSTETGELFF. The DNA of the CDR3 is TGTGCCAGCAGCTCCACAGAGACCGGGGAGCTGTTTTTT.